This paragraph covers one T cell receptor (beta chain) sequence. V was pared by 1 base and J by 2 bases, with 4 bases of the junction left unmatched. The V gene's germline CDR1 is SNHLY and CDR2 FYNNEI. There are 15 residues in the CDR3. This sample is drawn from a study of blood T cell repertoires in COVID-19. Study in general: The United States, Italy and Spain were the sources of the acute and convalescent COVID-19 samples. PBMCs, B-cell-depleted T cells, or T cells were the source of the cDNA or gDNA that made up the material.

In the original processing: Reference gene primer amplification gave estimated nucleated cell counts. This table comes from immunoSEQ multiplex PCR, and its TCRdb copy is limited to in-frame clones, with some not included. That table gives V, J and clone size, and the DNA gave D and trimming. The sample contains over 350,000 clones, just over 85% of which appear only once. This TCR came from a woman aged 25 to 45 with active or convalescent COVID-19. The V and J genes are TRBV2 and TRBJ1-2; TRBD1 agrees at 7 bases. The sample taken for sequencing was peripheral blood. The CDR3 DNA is TGTGCCAGCAGTGAAGGGGGCAGGGGGAACTATGGCTACACCTTC. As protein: CASSEGGRGNYGYTF.